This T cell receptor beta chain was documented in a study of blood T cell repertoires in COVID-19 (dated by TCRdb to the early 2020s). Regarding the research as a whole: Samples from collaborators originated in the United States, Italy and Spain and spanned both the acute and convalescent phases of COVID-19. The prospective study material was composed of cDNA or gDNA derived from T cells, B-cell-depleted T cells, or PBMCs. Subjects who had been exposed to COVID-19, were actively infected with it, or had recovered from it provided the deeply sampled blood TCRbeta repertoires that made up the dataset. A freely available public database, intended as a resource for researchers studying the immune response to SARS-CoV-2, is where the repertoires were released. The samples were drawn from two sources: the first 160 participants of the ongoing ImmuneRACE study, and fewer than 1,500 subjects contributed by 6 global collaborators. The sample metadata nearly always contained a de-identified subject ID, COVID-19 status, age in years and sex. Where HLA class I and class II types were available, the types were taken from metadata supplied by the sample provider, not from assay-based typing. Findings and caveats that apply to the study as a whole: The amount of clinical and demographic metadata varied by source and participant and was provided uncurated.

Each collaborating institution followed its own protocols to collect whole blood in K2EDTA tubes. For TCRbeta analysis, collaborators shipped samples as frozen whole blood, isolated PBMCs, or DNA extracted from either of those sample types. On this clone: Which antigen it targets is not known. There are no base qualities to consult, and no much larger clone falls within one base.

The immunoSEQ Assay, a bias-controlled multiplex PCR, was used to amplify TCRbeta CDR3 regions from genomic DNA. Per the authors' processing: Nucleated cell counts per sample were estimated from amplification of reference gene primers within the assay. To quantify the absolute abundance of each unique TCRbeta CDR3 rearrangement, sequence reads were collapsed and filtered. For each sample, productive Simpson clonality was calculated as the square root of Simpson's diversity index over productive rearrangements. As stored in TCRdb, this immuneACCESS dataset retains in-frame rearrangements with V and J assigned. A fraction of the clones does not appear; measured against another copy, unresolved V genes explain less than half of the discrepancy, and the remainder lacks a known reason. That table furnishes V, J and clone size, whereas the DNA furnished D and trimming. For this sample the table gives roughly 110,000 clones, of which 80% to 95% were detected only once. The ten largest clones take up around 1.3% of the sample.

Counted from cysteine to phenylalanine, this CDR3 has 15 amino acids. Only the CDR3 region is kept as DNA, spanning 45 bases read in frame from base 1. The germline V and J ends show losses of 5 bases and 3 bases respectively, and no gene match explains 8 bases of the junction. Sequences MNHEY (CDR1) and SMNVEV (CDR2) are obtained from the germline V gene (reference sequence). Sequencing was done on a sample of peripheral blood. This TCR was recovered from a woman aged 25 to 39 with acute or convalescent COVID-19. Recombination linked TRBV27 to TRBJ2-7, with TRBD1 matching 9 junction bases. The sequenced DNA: TGTGCCAGCAGTAGACCCGGGACAGGGCTCTACGAGCAGTACTTC. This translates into CASSRPGTGLYEQYF.